This TCR beta chain was captured by sequencing in a study of Graves' ophthalmopathy and Graves' hyperthyroidism. This CDR3 has 14 residues. Deletions cut 1 base from V and 5 bases from J, with 12 bases between. TCR beta CDR3 regions were amplified from RNA transcripts. In the first round, RT-PCR was carried out with HTBI primers, and a multiplex PCR formed the second round. Via MiXCR, TCRdb re-called the multiplex PCR reads, giving one row per CDR3 protein. The sample holds roughly 300,000 distinct CDR3 sequences, 17% seen once. The chain couples TRBV12-3 or TRBV12-4 to TRBJ2-7, with unresolved D. The sample was peripheral blood. The origin of this receptor is an adult man with Graves' ophthalmopathy. The CDR3 bases are TGTGCCAGCAGTTTAGGCGGTAGTCTCGACGAGCAGTACTTC. Its translation is CASSLGGSLDEQYF.